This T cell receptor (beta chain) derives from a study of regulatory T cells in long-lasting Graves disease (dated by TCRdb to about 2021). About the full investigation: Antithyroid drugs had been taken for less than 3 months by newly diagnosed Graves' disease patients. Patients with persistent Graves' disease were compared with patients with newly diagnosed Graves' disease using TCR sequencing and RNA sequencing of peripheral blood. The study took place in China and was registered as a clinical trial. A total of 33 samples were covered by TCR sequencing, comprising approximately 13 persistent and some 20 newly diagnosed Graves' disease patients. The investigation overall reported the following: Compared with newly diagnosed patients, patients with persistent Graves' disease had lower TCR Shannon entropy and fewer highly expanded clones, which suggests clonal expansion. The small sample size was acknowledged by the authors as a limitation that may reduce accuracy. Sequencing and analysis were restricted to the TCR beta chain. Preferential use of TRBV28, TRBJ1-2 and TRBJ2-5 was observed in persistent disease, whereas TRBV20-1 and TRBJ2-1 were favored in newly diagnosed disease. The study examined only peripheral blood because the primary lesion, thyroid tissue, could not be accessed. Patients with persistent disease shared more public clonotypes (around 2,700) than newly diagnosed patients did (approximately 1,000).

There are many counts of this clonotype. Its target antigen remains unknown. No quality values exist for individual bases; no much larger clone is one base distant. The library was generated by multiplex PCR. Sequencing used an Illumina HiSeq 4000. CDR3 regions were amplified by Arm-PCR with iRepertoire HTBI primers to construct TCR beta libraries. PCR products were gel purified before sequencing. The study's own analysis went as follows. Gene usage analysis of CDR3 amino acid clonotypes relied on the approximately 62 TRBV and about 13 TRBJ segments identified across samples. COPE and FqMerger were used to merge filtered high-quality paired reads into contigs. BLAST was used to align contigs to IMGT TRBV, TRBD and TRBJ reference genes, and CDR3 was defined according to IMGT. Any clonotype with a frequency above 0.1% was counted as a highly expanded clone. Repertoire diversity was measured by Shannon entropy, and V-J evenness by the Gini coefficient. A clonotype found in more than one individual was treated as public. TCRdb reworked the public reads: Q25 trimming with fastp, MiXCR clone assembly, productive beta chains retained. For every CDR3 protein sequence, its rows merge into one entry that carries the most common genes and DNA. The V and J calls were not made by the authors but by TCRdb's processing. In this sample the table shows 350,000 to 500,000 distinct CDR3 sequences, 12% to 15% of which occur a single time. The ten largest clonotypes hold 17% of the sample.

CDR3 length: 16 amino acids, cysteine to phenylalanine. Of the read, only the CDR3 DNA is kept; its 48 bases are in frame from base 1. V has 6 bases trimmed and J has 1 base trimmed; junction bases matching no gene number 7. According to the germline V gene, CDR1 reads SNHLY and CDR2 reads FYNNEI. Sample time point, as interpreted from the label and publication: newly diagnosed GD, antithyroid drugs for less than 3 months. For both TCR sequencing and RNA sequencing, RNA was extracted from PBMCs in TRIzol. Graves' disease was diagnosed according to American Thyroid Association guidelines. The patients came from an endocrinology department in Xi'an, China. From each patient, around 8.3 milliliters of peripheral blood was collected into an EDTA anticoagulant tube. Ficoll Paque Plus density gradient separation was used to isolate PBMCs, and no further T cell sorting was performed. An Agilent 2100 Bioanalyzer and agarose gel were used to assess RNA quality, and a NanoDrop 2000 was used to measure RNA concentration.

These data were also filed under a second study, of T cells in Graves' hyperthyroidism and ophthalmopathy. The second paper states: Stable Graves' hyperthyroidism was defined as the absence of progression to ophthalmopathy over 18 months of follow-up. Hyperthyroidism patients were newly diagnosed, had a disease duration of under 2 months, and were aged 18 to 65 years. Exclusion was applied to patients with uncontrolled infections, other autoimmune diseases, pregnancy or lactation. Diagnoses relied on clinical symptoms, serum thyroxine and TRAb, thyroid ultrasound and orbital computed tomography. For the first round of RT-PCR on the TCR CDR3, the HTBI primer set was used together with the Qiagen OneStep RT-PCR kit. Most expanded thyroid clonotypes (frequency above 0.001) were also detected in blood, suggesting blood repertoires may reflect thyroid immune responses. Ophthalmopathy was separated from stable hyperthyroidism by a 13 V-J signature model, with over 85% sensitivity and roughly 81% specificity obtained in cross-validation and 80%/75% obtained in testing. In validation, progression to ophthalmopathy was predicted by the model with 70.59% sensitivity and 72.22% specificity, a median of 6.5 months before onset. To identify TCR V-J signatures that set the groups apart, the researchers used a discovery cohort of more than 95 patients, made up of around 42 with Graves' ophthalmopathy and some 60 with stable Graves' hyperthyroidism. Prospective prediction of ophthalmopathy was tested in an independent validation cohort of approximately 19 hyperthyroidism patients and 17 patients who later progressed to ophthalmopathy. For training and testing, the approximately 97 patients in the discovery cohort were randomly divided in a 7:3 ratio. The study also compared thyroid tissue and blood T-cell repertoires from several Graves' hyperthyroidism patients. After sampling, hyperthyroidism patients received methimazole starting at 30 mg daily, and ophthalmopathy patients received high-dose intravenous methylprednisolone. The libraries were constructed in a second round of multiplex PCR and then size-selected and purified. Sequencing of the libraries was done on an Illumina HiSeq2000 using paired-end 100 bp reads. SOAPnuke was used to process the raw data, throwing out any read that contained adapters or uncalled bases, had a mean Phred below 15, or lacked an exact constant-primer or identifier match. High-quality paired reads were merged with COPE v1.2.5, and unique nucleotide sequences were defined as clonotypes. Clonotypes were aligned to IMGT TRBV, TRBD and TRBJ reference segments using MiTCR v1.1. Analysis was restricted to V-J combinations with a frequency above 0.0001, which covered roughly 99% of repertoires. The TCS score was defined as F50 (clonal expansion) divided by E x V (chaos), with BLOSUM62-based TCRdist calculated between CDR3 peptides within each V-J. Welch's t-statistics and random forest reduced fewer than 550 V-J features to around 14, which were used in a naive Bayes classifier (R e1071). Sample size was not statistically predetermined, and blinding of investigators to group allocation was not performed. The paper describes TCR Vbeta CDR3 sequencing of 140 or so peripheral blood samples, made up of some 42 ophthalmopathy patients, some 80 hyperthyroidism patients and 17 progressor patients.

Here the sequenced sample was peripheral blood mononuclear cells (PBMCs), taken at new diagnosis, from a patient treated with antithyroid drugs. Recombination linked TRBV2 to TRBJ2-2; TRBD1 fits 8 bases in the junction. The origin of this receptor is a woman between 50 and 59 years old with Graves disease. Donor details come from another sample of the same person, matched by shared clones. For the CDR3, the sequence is CASRAAGTGNTGELFF. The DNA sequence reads TGTGCCAGCAGGGCAGCCGGGACAGGGAACACCGGGGAGCTGTTTTTT.